This T cell receptor (beta chain) appears in the sequencing data of a study of neurological immune-mediated disorders. Points from the study as a whole: Subjects shared no identical expanded-clone CDR3 amino acid sequences, suggesting private TCR-beta repertoires in all groups.

Over 170 million TCR-beta sequences, together covering 15-18 subjects, were produced by every individual sequencing run that was carried out. TCRdb processed the 5' RACE reads anew with MiXCR; each CDR3 protein has one entry. The sample gives about 59,000 distinct CDR3 sequences, about 25% of which show up once; roughly 4.5% is in the top ten. As to time point: technical triplicate 2. The unsorted libraries originated from 2 million PBMCs kept at -80 C. This clonotype has a count of ten or more. Its antigen is as yet unknown. Material for sequencing was PBMCs. The clonotype originates from a man in his fifties or sixties with HTLV-1-associated myelopathy (HAM/TSP).

CDR3 sequence: CANPSTGYGYTF. CDR3 nucleotide sequence: TGTGCCAACCCCTCAACGGGGTATGGCTACACCTTC. The V and J genes are TRBV2 and TRBJ1-2; D uncertain. Between the trimmed V and J ends, which lost 10 bases and 5 bases, there was a span of 14 bases. This CDR3 has 12 amino acids. The germline gives CDR1 SNHLY, CDR2 FYNNEI.